The sequence of this T cell receptor (beta chain) was determined in a study of CD8+ T cells in alopecia areata. Study observations and caveats: Scalp sample data also include resident alphabeta T cells from normal skin.

Sequencing relied on a cDNA template that was reverse transcribed from extracted RNA. The assay was immunoSEQ multiplex PCR, and TCRdb's table has in-frame clones only and misses some. The table lists roughly 120,000 clones, roughly two fifths of them singletons. A word on this clone: Its target is not known.

Trimming at V came to 0 bases and at J to 4 bases, leaving 4 bases not matched to a gene. Per the germline V gene, CDR1 is MNHNY and CDR2 is SVGAGI (reference sequence). The CDR3 runs to 16 residues. The receptor was derived from a human donor with alopecia areata. The chain uses TRBV6-6 and TRBJ2-2, with 8 bases matching TRBD1. The specimen was CD4+ T cells sorted from blood. The CDR3 DNA is TGTGCCAGCAGTTACTCAACAGGGGGATTCACCGGGGAGCTGTTTTTT. This codes for CASSYSTGGFTGELFF.